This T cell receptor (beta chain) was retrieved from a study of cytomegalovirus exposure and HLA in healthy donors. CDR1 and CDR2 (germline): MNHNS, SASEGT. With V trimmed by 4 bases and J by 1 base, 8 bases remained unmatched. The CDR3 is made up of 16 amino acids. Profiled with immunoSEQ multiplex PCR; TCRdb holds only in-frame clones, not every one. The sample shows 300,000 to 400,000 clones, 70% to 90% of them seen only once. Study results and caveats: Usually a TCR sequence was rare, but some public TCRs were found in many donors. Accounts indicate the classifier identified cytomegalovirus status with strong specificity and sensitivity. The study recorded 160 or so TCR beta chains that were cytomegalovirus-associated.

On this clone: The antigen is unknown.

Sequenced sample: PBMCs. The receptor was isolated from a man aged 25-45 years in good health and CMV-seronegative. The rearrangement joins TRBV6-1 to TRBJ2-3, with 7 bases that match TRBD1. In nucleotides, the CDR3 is TGTGCCAGCAGTGCGTTGACAGGGATTGGCACAGATACGCAGTATTTT. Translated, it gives CASSALTGIGTDTQYF.